This T cell receptor beta chain was sequenced for a study of beta chain features in type 1 diabetes. Points from the study as a whole: Shorter TCRB CDR3s, moderately but significantly so, were found in Type 1 diabetes patients in all four CD4+ subsets. Insertions at VDJ junctions were less frequent in type 1 diabetes patients. These patients also deleted more nucleotides at the same junctions.

The CDR3 totals 15 residues. The germline CDR1 and CDR2 sequences are SGHNT and YYREEE (reference sequence). About this clone itself: What it recognizes is unknown.

Isolated RNA was reverse transcribed in full, so expressed TCRB transcripts were sequenced. TCRdb keeps only in-frame clones here, not all; method: immunoSEQ multiplex PCR. Among about 740,000 clones listed, 13% were seen once. The receptor was isolated from a man aged 18 to 30 with type 1 diabetes. The chain uses TRBV5-4 and TRBJ2-7; 12 nucleotides agree with TRBD2. The DNA end lines up better with TRBJ2-5; the J call may be wrong. The sample was naive CD4+ T cells from blood. CDR3 region: CASSWGLAGQETQYF. CDR3 nucleotides: TGTGCCAGCAGCTGGGGACTAGCGGGCCAAGAGACCCAGTACTTC.